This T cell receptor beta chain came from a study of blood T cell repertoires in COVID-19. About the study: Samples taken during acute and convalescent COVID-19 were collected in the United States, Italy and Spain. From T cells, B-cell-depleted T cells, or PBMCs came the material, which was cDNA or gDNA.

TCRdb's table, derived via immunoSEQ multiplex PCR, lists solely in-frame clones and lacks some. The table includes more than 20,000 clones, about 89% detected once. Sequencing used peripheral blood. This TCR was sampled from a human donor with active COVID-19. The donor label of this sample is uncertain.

CDR3 nucleotides: TGCGCCAGCAGCCCCTCAATCGGGACAGCCGTCTATGGCTACACCTTC. Encoded protein: CASSPSIGTAVYGYTF. The genes are TRBV5-1 and TRBJ1-2, with 7 bases that match TRBD1. V lost 4 bases to trimming and J lost 4 bases; unmatched junction nucleotides: 13. This CDR3 spans 16 amino acids. The germline gives CDR1 SGHRS, CDR2 YFSETQ.